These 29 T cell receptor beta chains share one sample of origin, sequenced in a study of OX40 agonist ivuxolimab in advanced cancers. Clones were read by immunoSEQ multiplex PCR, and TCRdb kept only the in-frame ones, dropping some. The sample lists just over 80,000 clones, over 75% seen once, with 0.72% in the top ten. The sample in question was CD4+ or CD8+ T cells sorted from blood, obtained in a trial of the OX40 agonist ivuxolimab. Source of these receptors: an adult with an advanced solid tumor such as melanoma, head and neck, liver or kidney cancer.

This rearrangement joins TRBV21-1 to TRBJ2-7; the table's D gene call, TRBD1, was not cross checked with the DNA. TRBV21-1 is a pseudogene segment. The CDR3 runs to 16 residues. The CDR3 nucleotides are TGTGCCAGCAGCAAAGCCGTGGGACAGGGGAGGAACGAGCAGTACTTC. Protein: CASSKAVGQGRNEQYF.

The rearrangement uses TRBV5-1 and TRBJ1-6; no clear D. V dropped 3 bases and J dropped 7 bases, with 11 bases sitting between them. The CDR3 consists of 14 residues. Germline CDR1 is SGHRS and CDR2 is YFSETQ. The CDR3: CASSSGSSNSPLHF. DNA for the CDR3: TGCGCCAGCAGCTCAGGCTCCTCCAATTCACCCCTCCACTTT.

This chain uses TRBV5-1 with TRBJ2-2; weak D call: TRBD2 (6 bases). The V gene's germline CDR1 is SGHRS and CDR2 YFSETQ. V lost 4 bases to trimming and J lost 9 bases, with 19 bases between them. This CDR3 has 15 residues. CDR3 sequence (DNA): TGCGCCAGCAGCCCTGGGACTTCCCCGAACCGGGAGCTGTTTTTT. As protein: CASSPGTSPNRELFF.

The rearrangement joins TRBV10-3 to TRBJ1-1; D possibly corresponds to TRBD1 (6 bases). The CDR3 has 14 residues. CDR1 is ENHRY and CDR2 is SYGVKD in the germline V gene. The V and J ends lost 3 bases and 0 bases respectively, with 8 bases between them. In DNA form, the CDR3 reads TGTGCCATCAGTGACAGGGGAATGAACACTGAAGCTTTCTTT. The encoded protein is CAISDRGMNTEAFF.

The CDR3 DNA reads as TGCGCCAGCAGCTTAGAGACAGAACAAGAGACCCAGTACTTC. It translates to CASSLETEQETQYF. The V call is TRBV5-1, the J call TRBJ2-5; possible D gene TRBD1, 5 bases. V dropped 2 bases and J dropped 2 bases, with 10 bases sitting between them. Germline V gives CDR1 SGHRS, CDR2 YFSETQ. CDR3 size: 14 residues. The full variable domain, in which reference TRBV5-1 and TRBJ2-5 provide the parts outside the CDR3, is KAGVTQTPRYLIKTRGQQVTLSCSPISGHRSVSWYQQTPGQGLQFLFEYFSETQRNKGNFPGRFSGRQFSNSRSEMNVSTLELGDSALYLCASSLETEQETQYFGPGTRLLVL.

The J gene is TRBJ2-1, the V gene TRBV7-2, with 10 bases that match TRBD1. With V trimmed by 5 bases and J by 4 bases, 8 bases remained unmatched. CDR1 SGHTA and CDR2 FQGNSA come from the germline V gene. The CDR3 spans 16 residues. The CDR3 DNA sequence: TGTGCCAGCAGCCGACAGGGGGCCGGCGGGTACAATGAGCAGTTCTTC. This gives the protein CASSRQGAGGYNEQFF.

CDR3 DNA: TGTGCCATCAGTAACGGCGGAGAAGAGTTTTTT. It encodes CAISNGGEEFF. The chain couples TRBV10-3 to TRBJ1-4; no clear D. V lost 5 bases, J lost 16 bases, and 14 bases lay in between. Germline assignment: CDR1 ENHRY and CDR2 SYGVKD. The CDR3 covers 11 residues.

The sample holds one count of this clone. The CDR3 here is CASSQDGQTGGQPQHF. The CDR3 nucleotides are TGTGCCAGCAGCCAAGACGGACAGACAGGGGGCCAGCCCCAGCATTTT. This chain connects TRBV4-2 to TRBJ1-5, with 10 bases identical to TRBD1. V shed 0 bases and J 7 bases; nucleotides not matched to a gene: 6. This CDR3 contains 16 residues. Germline CDR1 LGHNA, CDR2 YNFKEQ.

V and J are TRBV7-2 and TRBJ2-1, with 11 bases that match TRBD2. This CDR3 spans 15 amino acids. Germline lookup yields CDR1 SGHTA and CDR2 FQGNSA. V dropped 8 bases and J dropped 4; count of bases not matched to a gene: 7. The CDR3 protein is CASCAASGGYNEQFF. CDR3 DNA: TGTGCCAGCTGCGCGGCTAGCGGGGGGTACAATGAGCAGTTCTTC.

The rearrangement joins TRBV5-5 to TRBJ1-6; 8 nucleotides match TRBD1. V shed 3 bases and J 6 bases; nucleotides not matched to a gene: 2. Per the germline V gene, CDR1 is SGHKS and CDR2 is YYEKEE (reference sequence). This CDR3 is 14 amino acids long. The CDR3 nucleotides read TGTGCCAGCAGCTCGGGACAGGCTAATTCACCCCTCCACTTT. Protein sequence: CASSSGQANSPLHF.

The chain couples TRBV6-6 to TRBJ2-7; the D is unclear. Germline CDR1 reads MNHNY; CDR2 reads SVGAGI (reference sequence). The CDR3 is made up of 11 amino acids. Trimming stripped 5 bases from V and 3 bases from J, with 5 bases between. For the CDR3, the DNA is TGTGCCAGCAGTGGCCTCTACGAGCAGTACTTC. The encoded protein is CASSGLYEQYF.

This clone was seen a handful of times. The CDR3: CASRSGYEQYF. CDR3 coding DNA: TGCGCCAGCAGGTCTGGGTACGAGCAGTACTTC. The chain uses TRBV5-1 and TRBJ2-7; D ambiguous. CDR3 length equals 11 residues. The germline gives CDR1 SGHRS, CDR2 YFSETQ. V dropped 5 bases and J dropped 4 bases, with 7 bases sitting between them.

In DNA form, the CDR3 reads TGCGCCAGCAGCCAAGATCGAACGGGGGTTAGCAATCAGCCCCAGCATTTT. Its translation is CASSQDRTGVSNQPQHF. The chain carries TRBV4-1 and TRBJ1-5; D may be TRBD1 (5 bases). From germline, CDR1 is MGHRA and CDR2 YSYEKL. The CDR3 has 17 residues. The germline V and J ends were trimmed by 0 bases and 0 bases, with 12 bases remaining between them.

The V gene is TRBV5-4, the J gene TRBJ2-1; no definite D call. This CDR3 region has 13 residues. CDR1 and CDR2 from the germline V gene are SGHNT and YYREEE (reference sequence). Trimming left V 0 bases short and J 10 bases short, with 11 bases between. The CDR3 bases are TGTGCCAGCAGCTTGGATGTTAGGGCAGAGCAGTTCTTC. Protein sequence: CASSLDVRAEQFF.

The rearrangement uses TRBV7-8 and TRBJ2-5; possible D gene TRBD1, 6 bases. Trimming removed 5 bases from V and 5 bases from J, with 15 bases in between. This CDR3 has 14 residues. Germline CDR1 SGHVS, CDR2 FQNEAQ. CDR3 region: CASSPQQRGETQYF. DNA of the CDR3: TGTGCCAGCAGCCCCCAACAAAGGGGGGAGACCCAGTACTTC.

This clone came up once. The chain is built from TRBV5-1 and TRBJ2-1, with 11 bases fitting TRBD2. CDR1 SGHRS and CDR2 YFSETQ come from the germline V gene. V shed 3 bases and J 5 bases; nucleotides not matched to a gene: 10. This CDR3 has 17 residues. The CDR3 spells CASSSNPTSGSHNEQFF. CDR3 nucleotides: TGCGCCAGCAGCTCCAACCCTACTAGCGGGAGCCACAATGAGCAGTTCTTC.

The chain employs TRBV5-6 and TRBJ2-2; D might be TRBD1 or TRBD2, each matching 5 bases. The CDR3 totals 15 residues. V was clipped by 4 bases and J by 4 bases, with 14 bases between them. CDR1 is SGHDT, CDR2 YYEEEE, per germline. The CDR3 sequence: CASSVRDRFTGELFF. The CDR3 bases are TGTGCCAGCAGCGTCCGGGACCGATTCACCGGGGAGCTGTTTTTT.

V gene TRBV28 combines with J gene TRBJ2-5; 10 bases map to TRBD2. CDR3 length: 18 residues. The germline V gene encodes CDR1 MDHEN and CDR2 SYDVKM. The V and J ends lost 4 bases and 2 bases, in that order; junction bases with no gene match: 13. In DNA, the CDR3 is TGTGCCAGCAGTTCCAGCCCGGGACTAGCGTTCGTTCAAGAGACCCAGTACTTC. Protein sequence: CASSSSPGLAFVQETQYF.

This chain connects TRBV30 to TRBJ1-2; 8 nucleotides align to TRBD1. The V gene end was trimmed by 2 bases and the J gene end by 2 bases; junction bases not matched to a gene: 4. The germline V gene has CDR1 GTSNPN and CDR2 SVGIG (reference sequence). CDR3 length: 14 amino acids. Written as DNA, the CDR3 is TGTGCCTGGAGTTTCTACAGGGGGAACTATGGCTACACCTTC. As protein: CAWSFYRGNYGYTF.

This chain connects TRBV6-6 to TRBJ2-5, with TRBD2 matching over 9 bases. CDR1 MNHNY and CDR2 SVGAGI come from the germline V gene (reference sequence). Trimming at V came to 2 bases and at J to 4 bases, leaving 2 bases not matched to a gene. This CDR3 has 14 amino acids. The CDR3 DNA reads TGTGCCAGCAGTTACCTGACTAGCGGAGAGACCCAGTACTTC. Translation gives CASSYLTSGETQYF.

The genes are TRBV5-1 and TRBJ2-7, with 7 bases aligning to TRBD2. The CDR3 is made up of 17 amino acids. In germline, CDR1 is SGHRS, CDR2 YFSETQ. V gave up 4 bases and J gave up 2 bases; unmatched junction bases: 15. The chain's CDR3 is CASSPASGPSGTYEQYF. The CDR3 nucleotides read TGCGCCAGCAGCCCAGCATCCGGGCCTAGCGGAACCTACGAGCAGTACTTC. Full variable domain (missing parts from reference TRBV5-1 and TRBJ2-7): KAGVTQTPRYLIKTRGQQVTLSCSPISGHRSVSWYQQTPGQGLQFLFEYFSETQRNKGNFPGRFSGRQFSNSRSEMNVSTLELGDSALYLCASSPASGPSGTYEQYFGPGTRLTVT.

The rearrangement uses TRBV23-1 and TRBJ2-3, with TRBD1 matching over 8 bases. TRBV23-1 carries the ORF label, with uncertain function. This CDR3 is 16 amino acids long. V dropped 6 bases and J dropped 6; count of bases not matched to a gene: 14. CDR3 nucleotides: TGCGCCAGCAGCCAACCGCTAGGACAGGGTTCGGATACGCAGTATTTT. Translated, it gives CASSQPLGQGSDTQYF.

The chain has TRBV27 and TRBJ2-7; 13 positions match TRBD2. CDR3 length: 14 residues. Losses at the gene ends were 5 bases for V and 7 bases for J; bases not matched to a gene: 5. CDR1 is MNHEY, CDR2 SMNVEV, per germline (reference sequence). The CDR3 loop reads CASSLTGLAGEQYF. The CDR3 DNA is TGTGCCAGCAGTCTTACGGGACTAGCGGGGGAGCAGTACTTC.

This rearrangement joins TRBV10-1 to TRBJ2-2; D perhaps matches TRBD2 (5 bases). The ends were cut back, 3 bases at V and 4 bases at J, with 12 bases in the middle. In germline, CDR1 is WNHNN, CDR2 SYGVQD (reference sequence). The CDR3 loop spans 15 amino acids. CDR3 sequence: CASSEAGRGTGELFF. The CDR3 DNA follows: TGCGCCAGCAGTGAAGCAGGTCGGGGCACCGGGGAGCTGTTTTTT.

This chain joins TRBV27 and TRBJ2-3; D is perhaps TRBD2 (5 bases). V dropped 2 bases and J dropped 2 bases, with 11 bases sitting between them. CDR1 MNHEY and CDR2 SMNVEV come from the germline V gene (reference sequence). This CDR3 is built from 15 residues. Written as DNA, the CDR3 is TGTGCCAGCAGTTTAGGAGGAAGACCCACAGATACGCAGTATTTT. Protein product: CASSLGGRPTDTQYF.

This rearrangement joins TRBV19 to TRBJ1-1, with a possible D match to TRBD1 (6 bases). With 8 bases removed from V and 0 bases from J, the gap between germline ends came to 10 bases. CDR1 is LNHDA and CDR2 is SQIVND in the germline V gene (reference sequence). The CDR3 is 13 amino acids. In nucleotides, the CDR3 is TGTGCCAGTGCAGACAGGATGAACACTGAAGCTTTCTTT. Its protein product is CASADRMNTEAFF.

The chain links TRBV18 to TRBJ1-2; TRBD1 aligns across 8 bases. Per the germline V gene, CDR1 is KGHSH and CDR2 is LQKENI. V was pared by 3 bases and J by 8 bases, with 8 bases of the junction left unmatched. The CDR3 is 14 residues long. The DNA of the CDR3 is TGTGCCAGCTCACCCGCCTTGACAGGGGAAGGCTACACCTTC. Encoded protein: CASSPALTGEGYTF.

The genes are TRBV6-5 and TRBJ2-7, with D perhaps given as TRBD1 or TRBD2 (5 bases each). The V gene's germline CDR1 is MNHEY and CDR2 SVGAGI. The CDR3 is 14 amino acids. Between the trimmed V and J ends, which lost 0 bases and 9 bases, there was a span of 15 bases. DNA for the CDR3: TGTGCCAGCAGTTACTCGAGCGAGGGGCCCCGGCAGTACTTC. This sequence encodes CASSYSSEGPRQYF.

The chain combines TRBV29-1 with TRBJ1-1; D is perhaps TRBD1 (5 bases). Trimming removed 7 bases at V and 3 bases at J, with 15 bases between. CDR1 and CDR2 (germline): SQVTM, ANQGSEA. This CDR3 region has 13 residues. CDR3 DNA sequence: TGCAGCGCGACCAAGGGGCGCGACACTGAAGCTTTCTTT. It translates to CSATKGRDTEAFF.